This T cell receptor beta chain was observed in a study of T cell responses to AZD1222 COVID-19 vaccine. Whole-study results and caveats: Females outnumbered males among donors, who were mostly white British; clonal diversity was possibly underestimated. Baseline serostatus was positive in only six or seven AZD1222 recipients.

Comments on this clone: Its antigen is as yet unknown.

The protocol was immunoSEQ multiplex PCR, while the TCRdb copy is restricted to in-frame clones and leaves out a portion. The table shows about 84,000 clones, with approximately 83% occurring only once. This specimen was peripheral blood, taken 28 days after the second AZD1222 dose. The TCR comes from an adult who received the AZD1222 COVID-19 vaccine.

CDR3 region: CASSLTRPGELFF. The CDR3 region has the DNA TGTGCCAGCAGCCTTACTCGTCCCGGGGAGCTGTTTTTT. This sequence joins TRBV14 and TRBJ2-2, with D unclear. Trimming left V 4 bases short and J 6 bases short, with 9 bases between. Looked up from germline, CDR1 is SGHDN and CDR2 is FVKESK. The CDR3 runs 13 residues.